This T cell receptor (beta chain) came from a study of shared clonotypes between healthy human individuals. Across the whole study: There were three CD4 naive, three CD4 memory, two CD8 naive and one CD8 memory plates per donor.

Points from the study as a whole: The study found 4.5% to 6% of naive CD4 clonotypes shared across a few donors. Read depth was anticipated to influence clonotype sharing among donors.

On this clone itself: Its antigen is unidentified.

For sorted subsets, about 200 ng DNA per replicate equaled about 30,000 T cell genomes. This table comes from immunoSEQ multiplex PCR, and its TCRdb copy is limited to in-frame clones, with some not included. The top ten hold 1.2% of the sample, which has around 2,100,000 clones, approximately 94% seen once. CD8 cells regarded as naive lacked CD45RO, were positively chosen for CCR7, and omitted terminally differentiated effector memory CD45RA+ cells. The germline V and J ends were trimmed by 1 base and 0 bases, with 12 bases remaining between them. This CDR3 contains 16 residues. Per germline, CDR1 MNHNS and CDR2 SASEGT.

The TCR comes from a young man in good health. The rearrangement links TRBV6-1 to TRBJ2-5; D perhaps matches TRBD2 (6 bases). The sample taken for sequencing was naive CD8+ T cells sorted from blood. The CDR3 sequence: CASSEGVREDQETQYF. Here the CDR3 DNA reads TGTGCCAGCAGTGAAGGAGTCAGGGAGGACCAAGAGACCCAGTACTTC.